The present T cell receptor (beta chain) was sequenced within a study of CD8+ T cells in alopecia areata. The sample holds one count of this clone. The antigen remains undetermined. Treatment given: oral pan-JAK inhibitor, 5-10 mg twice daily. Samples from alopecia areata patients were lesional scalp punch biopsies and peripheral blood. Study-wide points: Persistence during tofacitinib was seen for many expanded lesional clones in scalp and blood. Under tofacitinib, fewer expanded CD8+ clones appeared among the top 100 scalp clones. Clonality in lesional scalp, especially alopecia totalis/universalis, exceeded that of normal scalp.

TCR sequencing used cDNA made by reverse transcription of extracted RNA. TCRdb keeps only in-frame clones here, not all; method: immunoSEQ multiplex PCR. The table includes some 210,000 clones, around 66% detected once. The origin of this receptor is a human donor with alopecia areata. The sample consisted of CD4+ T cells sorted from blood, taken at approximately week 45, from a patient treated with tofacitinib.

Here the CDR3 DNA reads TGTGCCAGTAGACTCCTAGGGACAGCGAACTATGGCTACACCTTC. Translated, it gives CASRLLGTANYGYTF. The J gene is TRBJ1-2, the V gene TRBV19, with 7 bases identical to TRBD1. The CDR3 is 15 residues long. V shed 6 bases, J shed 2 bases, and the junction held 9 bases outside the gene matches. Germline loops: CDR1 LNHDA, CDR2 SQIVND (reference sequence).